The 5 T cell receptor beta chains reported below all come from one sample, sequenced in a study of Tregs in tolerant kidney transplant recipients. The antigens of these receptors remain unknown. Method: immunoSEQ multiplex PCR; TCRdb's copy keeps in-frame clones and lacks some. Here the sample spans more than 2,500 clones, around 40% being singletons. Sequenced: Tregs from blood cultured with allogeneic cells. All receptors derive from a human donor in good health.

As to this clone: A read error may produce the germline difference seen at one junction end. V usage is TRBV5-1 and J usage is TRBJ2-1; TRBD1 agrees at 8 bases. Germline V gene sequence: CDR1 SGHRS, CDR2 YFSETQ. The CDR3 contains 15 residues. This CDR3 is CASSTLGQAKNEQFF. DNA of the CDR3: TGTGCCAGCAGCACGCTGGGACAGGCAAAGAATGAGCAGTTCTTC.

CDR3: CASSPTRANTGELFF. CDR3 nucleotide sequence: TGCGCCAGCAGCCCCACCCGGGCGAACACCGGGGAGCTGTTTTTT. The V and J genes are TRBV5-1 and TRBJ2-2; D is undetermined. Trimming cost V 4 bases and J 0 bases, with 10 bases left between them. The CDR3 extends over 15 amino acids. The germline CDR1 and CDR2 sequences are SGHRS and YFSETQ.

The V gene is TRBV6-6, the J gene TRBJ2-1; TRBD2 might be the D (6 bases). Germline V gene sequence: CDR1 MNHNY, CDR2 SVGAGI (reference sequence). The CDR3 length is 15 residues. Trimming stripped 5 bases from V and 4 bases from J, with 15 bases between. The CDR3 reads CASSTVAGWYNEQFF. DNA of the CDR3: TGTGCCAGCAGTACAGTGGCGGGGTGGTACAATGAGCAGTTCTTC.

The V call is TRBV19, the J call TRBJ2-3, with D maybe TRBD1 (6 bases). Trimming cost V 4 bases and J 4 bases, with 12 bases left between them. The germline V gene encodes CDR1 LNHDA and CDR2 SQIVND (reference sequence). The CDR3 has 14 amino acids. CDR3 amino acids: CASSKQGLADTQYF. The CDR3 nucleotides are TGTGCCAGTAGTAAGCAGGGGCTCGCAGATACGCAGTATTTT.

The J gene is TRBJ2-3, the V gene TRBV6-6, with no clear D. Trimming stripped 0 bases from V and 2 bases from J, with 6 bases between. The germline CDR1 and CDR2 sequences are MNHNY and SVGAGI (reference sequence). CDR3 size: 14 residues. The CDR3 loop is CASSYSILTDTQYF. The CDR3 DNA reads TGTGCCAGCAGTTACTCGATTCTCACAGATACGCAGTATTTT.